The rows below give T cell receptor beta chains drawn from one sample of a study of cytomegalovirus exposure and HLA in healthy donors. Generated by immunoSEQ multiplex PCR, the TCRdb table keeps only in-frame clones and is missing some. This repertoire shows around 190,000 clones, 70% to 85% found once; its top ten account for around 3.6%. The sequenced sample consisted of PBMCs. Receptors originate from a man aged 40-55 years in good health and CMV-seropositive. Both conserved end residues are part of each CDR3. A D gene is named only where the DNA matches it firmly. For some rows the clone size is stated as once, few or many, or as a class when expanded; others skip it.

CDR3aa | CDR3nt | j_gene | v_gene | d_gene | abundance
CASKPGLANTGELFF | TGCGCCAGCAAGCCGGGACTCGCGAACACCGGGGAGCTGTTTTTT | TRBJ2-2 | TRBV10-2 | . | .
CASSQDRETQYF | TGCGCCAGCAGTCAAGACAGGGAGACCCAGTACTTC | TRBJ2-5 | TRBV23-1 | . | .
CASSAQGAQPQHF | TGTGCCAGCAGCGCACAGGGAGCTCAGCCCCAGCATTTT | TRBJ1-5 | TRBV7-2 | . | .
CATSRDRQAGGPQHF | TGTGCCACCAGCAGAGATCGTCAAGCCGGGGGGCCCCAGCATTTT | TRBJ1-5 | TRBV15 | . | few
CASSWVRGRPGELFF | TGTGCCAGCAGTTGGGTCAGGGGGCGTCCCGGGGAGCTGTTTTTT | TRBJ2-2 | TRBV28 | TRBD1 | .
CASSLRTSGRAEWYEQYF | TGTGCCAGCAGCTTACGGACTAGCGGGAGGGCCGAGTGGTACGAGCAGTACTTC | TRBJ2-7 | TRBV7-2 | TRBD2 | few
CASSLGGTSGPSSYEQYF | TGCGCCAGCAGCTTGGGCGGGACTAGCGGGCCCAGCTCCTACGAGCAGTACTTC | TRBJ2-7 | TRBV5-1 | TRBD2 | .
CASSLDRVRGSPLHF | TGTGCCAGCAGCTTAGACAGGGTTAGAGGATCACCCCTCCACTTT | TRBJ1-6 | TRBV7-9 | . | .
CASSPGTSPRNEQFF | TGTGCCAGCAGCCCAGGGACTAGTCCACGCAATGAGCAGTTCTTC | TRBJ2-1 | TRBV7-8 | TRBD2 | .
CASSPATGTLEAFF | TGCGCCAGCAGCCCAGCGACGGGGACTCTTGAAGCTTTCTTT | TRBJ1-1 | TRBV4-1 | . | few
CASSYGGSTEAFF | TGTGCCAGCAGTTATGGAGGGTCAACTGAAGCTTTCTTT | TRBJ1-1 | TRBV6-6 | . | few
CASRVVKLNEKLFF | TGTGCCAGCAGGGTAGTGAAGCTTAATGAAAAACTGTTTTTT | TRBJ1-4 | TRBV9 | . | .
CASSYRGLNAEAFF | TGTGCCAGCAGTTACAGGGGGCTGAACGCTGAAGCTTTCTTT | TRBJ1-1 | TRBV2 | TRBD1 | .
CASSPGLNYEQYF | TGTGCCAGCAGTCCCGGACTCAACTACGAGCAGTACTTC | TRBJ2-7 | TRBV11-2 | . | .
CASSLSISPGGRDGYTF | TGTGCCAGCAGCTTATCTATAAGTCCAGGGGGTCGCGATGGCTACACCTTC | TRBJ1-2 | TRBV7-8 | TRBD1 | .
CASSLVTSGTYEQYF | TGTGCCAGCAGTTTAGTAACTAGCGGAACCTACGAGCAGTACTTC | TRBJ2-7 | TRBV28 | TRBD2 | .
CASSLQGAYEQYF | TGTGCCAGCAGCTTACAGGGGGCCTACGAGCAGTACTTC | TRBJ2-7 | TRBV13 | TRBD1 | .